Shown below are 21 T cell receptor beta chains from a single sample sequenced in a study of identical twins. A single record per CDR3 protein comes from TCRdb applying MiXCR to the 5' RACE reads. The sample comprises 500,000 or so distinct CDR3 sequences, roughly a fifth of which are singletons, and 0.91% rests with the top ten. The same data also went into a second study, on T cells expressing NK-cell markers.

The source material was CD4+ T cells sorted from blood. Receptors originate from a woman between 18 and 29 years old in good health.

This clonotype was seen a few times. V and J are TRBV18 and TRBJ1-1, with a possible D match to TRBD1 (6 bases). Germline CDR1 KGHSH, CDR2 LQKENI. Trimming stripped 8 bases from V and 3 bases from J, with 13 bases between. This CDR3 has 13 amino acids. CDR3 region: CASAPQGDTEAFF. CDR3 nucleotides: TGTGCCAGCGCCCCACAGGGAGACACTGAAGCTTTCTTT.

The table lists this clonotype with a count of one. Its ends do not fully match the called genes, so a read error is possible. The chain combines TRBV13 with TRBJ1-1; D remains unclear. CDR3 size: 13 residues. Germline loops: CDR1 PRHDT, CDR2 FYEKMQ (reference sequence). CDR3 nucleotide sequence: TGTGCCAGCAGTAGCACAGAGAACACTGGAGCTTTCTTT. Translated: CASSSTENTGAFF.

This clonotype was observed a handful of times. The CDR3 DNA sequence: TGCGCCAGCAGCCACAGGGGGGGAGGCACTGAAGCTTTCTTT. Translation gives CASSHRGGGTEAFF. The chain combines TRBV5-1 with TRBJ1-1; 8 nucleotides match TRBD1. CDR3 length equals 14 residues. CDR1 and CDR2 (germline): SGHRS, YFSETQ. V was pared by 4 bases and J by 4 bases, with 6 bases of the junction left unmatched.

This clonotype was detected only a few times. V gene TRBV10-1 combines with J gene TRBJ2-7, with D possibly TRBD1 on 5 matching bases. Trimming took off 3 bases at V and 12 bases at J, with 12 bases between the two ends. The CDR3 loop spans 11 amino acids. Germline-derived CDR1 and CDR2 are WNHNN and SYGVQD (reference sequence). In DNA, the CDR3 is TGCGCCAGCAGTGACCTGACAGCGATGTACTTC. The encoded protein is CASSDLTAMYF.

This clonotype was seen a few times. The chain recombines TRBV10-3 with TRBJ2-7; 8 nucleotides match TRBD2. After removal of 11 bases from V and 5 bases from J, the junction contained 11 bases not matched to a gene. CDR1 is ENHRY and CDR2 is SYGVKD in the germline V gene. The CDR3 has 13 residues. CDR3 DNA sequence: TGTGCCGCCCGGCGGGGGGAGGCTGACGAGCAGTACTTC. It codes for CAARRGEADEQYF.

In its sample, this clonotype was seen a few times. The chain carries TRBV7-3 and TRBJ1-2, with D possibly TRBD1 on 6 matching bases. V was pared by 6 bases and J by 7 bases, with 15 bases between. Per the germline V gene, CDR1 is SGHTA and CDR2 is FQGTGA. This CDR3 comprises 13 residues. DNA for the CDR3: TGTGCCAGCAGTTCCCGGACAGACGGTGGCTACACCTTC. Amino acid sequence: CASSSRTDGGYTF.

This sequence joins TRBV6-1 and TRBJ1-6, with D possibly being TRBD1 (6 bases). Germline CDR1 reads MNHNS; CDR2 reads SASEGT. This CDR3 region has 15 residues. With 7 bases removed from V and 4 bases from J, the gap between germline ends came to 14 bases. CDR3 in DNA: TGTGCCAGCACCCTAGGGGGGGATTATAATTCACCCCTCCACTTT. Protein sequence: CASTLGGDYNSPLHF.

This chain uses TRBV20-1 with TRBJ2-3, with TRBD2 matching 10 bases. CDR3 size: 14 residues. V trimming: 5 bases; J trimming: 4 bases; junction bases outside the gene matches: 6. Germline V gene sequence: CDR1 DFQATT, CDR2 SNEGSKA (reference sequence). The CDR3 sequence: CSAAQAGGPDTQYF. The CDR3 DNA reads as TGCAGTGCTGCCCAAGCGGGAGGGCCAGATACGCAGTATTTT.

The rearrangement links TRBV2 to TRBJ1-2, with TRBD1 matching 8 bases. V dropped 4 bases and J dropped 3; count of bases not matched to a gene: 13. The CDR3 sequence is 17 residues long. CDR1 SNHLY and CDR2 FYNNEI come from the germline V gene. The CDR3, as DNA: TGTGCCAGCAGTGCAGGCAGGGGGCGAATAACCGACTATGGCTACACCTTC. It translates to CASSAGRGRITDYGYTF.

V gene TRBV29-1 combines with J gene TRBJ2-7, with TRBD2 identical over 8 bases. CDR3 length: 13 amino acids. Germline CDR1 is SQVTM and CDR2 is ANQGSEA. V lost 3 bases and J lost 6; bases outside the gene matches: 7. The CDR3 bases are TGCAGCGTTGACCCGGGAGGGCGAGTCGAGCAGTACTTC. This encodes CSVDPGGRVEQYF.

This clonotype has a handful of counts. V usage is TRBV18 and J usage is TRBJ2-3, with no clear D. With 0 bases removed from V and 6 bases from J, the gap between germline ends came to 4 bases. The CDR3 consists of 12 residues. The V gene's germline CDR1 is KGHSH and CDR2 LQKENI. The CDR3 DNA sequence: TGTGCCAGCTCACCACCGAAGGATACGCAGTATTTT. The encoded protein is CASSPPKDTQYF.

This clonotype occurred many times. The chain carries TRBV10-3 and TRBJ2-5; D may correspond to TRBD1 or TRBD2 (5 bases each). Germline lookup yields CDR1 ENHRY and CDR2 SYGVKD. Trimming left V 5 bases short and J 5 bases short, with 9 bases between. This CDR3 has 12 residues. CDR3 DNA sequence: TGTGCCATCAGTAGAGAGGGGGAGACCCAGTACTTC. It specifies CAISREGETQYF.

The chain recombines TRBV30 with TRBJ1-1; D perhaps matches TRBD1 (6 bases). From germline, CDR1 is GTSNPN and CDR2 SVGIG (reference sequence). Trimming shortened V by 3 bases and J by 2 bases, and 13 bases separated the two germline ends. This CDR3 has 14 amino acids. This CDR3 reads CAWRGTGTNTEAFF. The CDR3 DNA reads as TGTGCCTGGAGGGGTACAGGGACCAACACTGAAGCTTTCTTT.

The table lists this clonotype with a few counts. V gene TRBV10-2 combines with J gene TRBJ2-1; the D is unclear. The CDR3 consists of 14 residues. Deletions cut 3 bases from V and 4 bases from J, with 10 bases between. Germline V CDR1 and CDR2: WSHSY, SAAADI. In nucleotides, the CDR3 is TGCGCCAGCAGTGATTCGGGCGCATACAATGAGCAGTTCTTC. Translated, it gives CASSDSGAYNEQFF.

This clonotype was counted between two and nine times. V and J are TRBV5-1 and TRBJ2-3; 10 bases are shared with TRBD2. V shed 4 bases and J 7 bases; nucleotides not matched to a gene: 3. Germline CDR1 is SGHRS and CDR2 is YFSETQ. This CDR3 is built from 13 residues. CDR3 sequence (DNA): TGCGCCAGCAGCCCGACTAGCGGGTATACGCAGTATTTT. As protein: CASSPTSGYTQYF.

The chain uses TRBV4-1 and TRBJ2-6, with D possibly being TRBD1 (5 bases). CDR1 is MGHRA and CDR2 is YSYEKL in the germline V gene. The CDR3 spans 16 residues. Trimming cost V 0 bases and J 2 bases, with 8 bases left between them. The chain's CDR3 is CASSQEYRTGANVLTF. In DNA form, the CDR3 reads TGCGCCAGCAGCCAAGAATACAGGACTGGGGCCAACGTCCTGACTTTC.

This chain connects TRBV19 to TRBJ1-1; no reliable D call. The germline V gene has CDR1 LNHDA and CDR2 SQIVND (reference sequence). This CDR3 is 13 amino acids long. V lost 5 bases to trimming and J lost 5 bases, with 12 bases between them. CDR3 DNA sequence: TGTGCCAGTAGTTCCGACGCCGGAACTGAAGCTTTCTTT. Protein sequence: CASSSDAGTEAFF.

The sample holds a few counts of this clonotype. CDR3 nucleotides: TGTGCCATCAGTGAGTCGGGACTAGCGGGAGTAGATACGCAGTATTTT. This translates into CAISESGLAGVDTQYF. This chain uses TRBV10-3 with TRBJ2-3, with 14 bases fitting TRBD2. Per germline, CDR1 ENHRY and CDR2 SYGVKD. The CDR3 is 16 amino acids. V shed 0 bases and J 5 bases; nucleotides not matched to a gene: 1.

This sequence joins TRBV2 and TRBJ2-1; 8 nucleotides line up with TRBD2. This CDR3 region has 15 residues. The germline V gene has CDR1 SNHLY and CDR2 FYNNEI. V was clipped by 4 bases and J by 13 bases; unmatched bases: 15. Here the CDR3 reads CASSVVPVSAGGQFF. For the CDR3, the DNA is TGTGCCAGCAGTGTGGTCCCGGTATCGGCGGGGGGACAGTTCTTC.

In its sample, this clonotype was seen a few times. V gene TRBV15 combines with J gene TRBJ1-5; D is uncertain. CDR1 and CDR2 (germline): LNHNV, YYDKDF (reference sequence). Deletions cut 5 bases from V and 3 bases from J, with 11 bases between. The CDR3 totals 14 residues. The CDR3 loop reads CATSPGKNNQPQHF. The DNA for the CDR3 is TGTGCCACCAGCCCCGGGAAGAACAATCAGCCCCAGCATTTT.

The chain combines TRBV4-1 with TRBJ2-5; D is unclear. V gave up 3 bases and J gave up 3 bases, with 17 bases separating them. The germline gives CDR1 MGHRA, CDR2 YSYEKL. The CDR3 runs to 16 residues. The CDR3 nucleotides are TGCGCCAGCAGCCATTTCGAGACGTATAGGAAAGAGACCCAGTACTTC. The encoded protein is CASSHFETYRKETQYF.